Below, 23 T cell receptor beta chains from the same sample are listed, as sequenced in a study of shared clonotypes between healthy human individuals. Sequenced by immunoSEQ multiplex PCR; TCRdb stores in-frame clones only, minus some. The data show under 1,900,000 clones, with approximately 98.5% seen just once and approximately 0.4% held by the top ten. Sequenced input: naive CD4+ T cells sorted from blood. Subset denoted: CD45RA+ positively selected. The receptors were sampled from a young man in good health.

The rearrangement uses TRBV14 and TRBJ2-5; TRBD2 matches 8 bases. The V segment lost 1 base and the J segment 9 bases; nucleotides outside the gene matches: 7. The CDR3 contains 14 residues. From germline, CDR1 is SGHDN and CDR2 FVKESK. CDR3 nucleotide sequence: TGTGCCAGCAGCCAAGGAACTAGCGGAGCCCCCCAGTACTTC. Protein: CASSQGTSGAPQYF.

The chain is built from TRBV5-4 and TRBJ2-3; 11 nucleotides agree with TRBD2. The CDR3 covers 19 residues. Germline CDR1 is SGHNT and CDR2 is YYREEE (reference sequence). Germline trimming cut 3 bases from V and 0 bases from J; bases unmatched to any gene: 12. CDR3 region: CASSWDPAGLAGSTDTQYF. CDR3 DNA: TGTGCCAGCAGCTGGGACCCGGCCGGACTAGCGGGTAGCACAGATACGCAGTATTTT.

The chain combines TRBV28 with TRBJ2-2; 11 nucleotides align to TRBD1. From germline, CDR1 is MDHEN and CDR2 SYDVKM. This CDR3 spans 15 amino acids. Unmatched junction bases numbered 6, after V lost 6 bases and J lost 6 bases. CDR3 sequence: CASRSPGQGAGELFF. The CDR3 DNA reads TGTGCCAGCAGATCACCGGGACAGGGGGCCGGGGAGCTGTTTTTT. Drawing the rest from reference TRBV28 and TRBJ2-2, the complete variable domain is DVKVTQSSRYLVKRTGEKVFLECVQDMDHENMFWYRQDPGLGLRLIYFSYDVKMKEKGDIPEGYSVSREKKERFSLILESASTNQTSMYLCASRSPGQGAGELFFGEGSRLTVL.

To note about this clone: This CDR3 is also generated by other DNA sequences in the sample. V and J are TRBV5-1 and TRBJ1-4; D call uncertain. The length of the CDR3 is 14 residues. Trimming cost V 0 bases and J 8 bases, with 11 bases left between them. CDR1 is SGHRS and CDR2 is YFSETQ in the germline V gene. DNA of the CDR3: TGCGCCAGCAGCTTGGGGGCAAGTAGGGAAAAACTGTTTTTT. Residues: CASSLGASREKLFF.

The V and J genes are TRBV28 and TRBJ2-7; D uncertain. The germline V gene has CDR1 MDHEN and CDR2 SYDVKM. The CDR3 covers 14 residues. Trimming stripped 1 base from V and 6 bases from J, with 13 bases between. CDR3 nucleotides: TGTGCCAGCAGTTTATCCATACGTTTATCCGAGCAGTACTTC. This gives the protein CASSLSIRLSEQYF.

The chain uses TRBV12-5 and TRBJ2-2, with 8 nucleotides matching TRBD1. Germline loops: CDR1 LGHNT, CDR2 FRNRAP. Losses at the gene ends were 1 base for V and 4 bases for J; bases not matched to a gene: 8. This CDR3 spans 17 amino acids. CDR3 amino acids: CASGLGARGRGTGELFF. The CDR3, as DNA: TGTGCTAGTGGTTTGGGTGCCAGGGGGCGTGGCACCGGGGAGCTGTTTTTT.

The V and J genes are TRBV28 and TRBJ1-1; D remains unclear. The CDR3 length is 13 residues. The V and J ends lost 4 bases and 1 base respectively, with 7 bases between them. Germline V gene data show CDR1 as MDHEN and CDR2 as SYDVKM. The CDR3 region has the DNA TGTGCCAGCAGTTCACGGTGGAACACTGAAGCTTTCTTT. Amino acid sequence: CASSSRWNTEAFF.

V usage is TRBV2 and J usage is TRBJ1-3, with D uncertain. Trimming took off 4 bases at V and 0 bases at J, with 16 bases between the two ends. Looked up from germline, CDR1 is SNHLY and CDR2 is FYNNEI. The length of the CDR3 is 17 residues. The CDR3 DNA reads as TGTGCCAGCAGTGCCCACCGAGGACGGAGCTCTGGAAACACCATATATTTT. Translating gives CASSAHRGRSSGNTIYF. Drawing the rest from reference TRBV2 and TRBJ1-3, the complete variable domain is EPEVTQTPSHQVTQMGQEVILRCVPISNHLYFYWYRQILGQKVEFLVSFYNNEISEKSEIFDDQFSVERPDGSNFTLKIRSTKLEDSAMYFCASSAHRGRSSGNTIYFGEGSWLTVV.

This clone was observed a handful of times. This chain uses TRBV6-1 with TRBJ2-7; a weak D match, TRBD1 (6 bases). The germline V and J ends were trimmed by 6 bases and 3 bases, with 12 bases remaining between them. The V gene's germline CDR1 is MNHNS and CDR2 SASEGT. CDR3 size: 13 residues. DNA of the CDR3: TGTGCCAGCAGATTAACAGGGTACTACGAGCAGTACTTC. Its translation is CASRLTGYYEQYF.

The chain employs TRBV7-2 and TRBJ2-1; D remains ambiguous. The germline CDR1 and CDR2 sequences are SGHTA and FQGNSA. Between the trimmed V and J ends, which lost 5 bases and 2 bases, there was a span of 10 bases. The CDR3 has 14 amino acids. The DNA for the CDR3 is TGTGCCAGCAGCGTCGGATCCGCCTACAATGAGCAGTTCTTC. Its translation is CASSVGSAYNEQFF.

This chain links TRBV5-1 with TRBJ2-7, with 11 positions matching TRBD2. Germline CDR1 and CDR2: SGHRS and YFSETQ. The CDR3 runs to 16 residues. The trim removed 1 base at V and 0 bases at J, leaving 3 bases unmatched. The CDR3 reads CASSLSSGRYSYEQYF. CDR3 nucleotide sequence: TGCGCCAGCAGCTTGTCTAGCGGGAGGTACTCCTACGAGCAGTACTTC.

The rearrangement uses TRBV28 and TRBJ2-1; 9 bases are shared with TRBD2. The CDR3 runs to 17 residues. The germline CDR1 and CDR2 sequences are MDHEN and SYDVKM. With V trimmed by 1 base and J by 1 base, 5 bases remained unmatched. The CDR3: CASSLSRLADSYNEQFF. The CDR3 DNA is TGTGCCAGCAGTTTATCCCGACTAGCGGATTCCTACAATGAGCAGTTCTTC.

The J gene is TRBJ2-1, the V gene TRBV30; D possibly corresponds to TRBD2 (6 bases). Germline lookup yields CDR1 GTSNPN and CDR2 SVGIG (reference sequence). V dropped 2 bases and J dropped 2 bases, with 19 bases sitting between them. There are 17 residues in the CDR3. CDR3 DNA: TGTGCCTGGAGTTCTTTTCTGCGGGGAAAAACCTACAATGAGCAGTTCTTC. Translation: CAWSSFLRGKTYNEQFF.

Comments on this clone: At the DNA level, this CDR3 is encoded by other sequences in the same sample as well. The CDR3, as DNA: TGCGCCAGCAGCTTTGGATTTAATGAAAAACTGTTTTTT. Amino acids: CASSFGFNEKLFF. The J gene is TRBJ1-4, the V gene TRBV5-1, with unresolved D. This CDR3 spans 13 amino acids. Germline V CDR1 and CDR2: SGHRS, YFSETQ. V dropped 2 bases and J dropped 4 bases, with 6 bases sitting between them.

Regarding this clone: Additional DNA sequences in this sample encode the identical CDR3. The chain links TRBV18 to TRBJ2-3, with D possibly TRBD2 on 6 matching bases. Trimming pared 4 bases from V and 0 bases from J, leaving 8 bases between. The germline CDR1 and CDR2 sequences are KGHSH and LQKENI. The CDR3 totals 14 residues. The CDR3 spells CASSRDSSTDTQYF. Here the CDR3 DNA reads TGTGCCAGCTCACGGGACTCCAGCACAGATACGCAGTATTTT. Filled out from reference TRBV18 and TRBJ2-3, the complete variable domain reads NAGVMQNPRHLVRRRGQEARLRCSPMKGHSHVYWYRQLPEEGLKFMVYLQKENIIDESGMPKERFSAEFPKEGPSILRIQQVVRGDSAAYFCASSRDSSTDTQYFGPGTRLTVL.

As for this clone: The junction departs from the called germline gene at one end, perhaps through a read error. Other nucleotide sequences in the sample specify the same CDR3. The CDR3 sequence is CSVVVGRAFNEQFF. The CDR3 DNA is TGCAGCGTTGTAGTCGGGAGGGCGTTTAATGAGCAATTCTTC. V is TRBV29-1 and J is TRBJ2-1, with 8 bases matching TRBD2. The CDR3 totals 14 residues. Germline CDR1 reads SQVTM; CDR2 reads ANQGSEA.

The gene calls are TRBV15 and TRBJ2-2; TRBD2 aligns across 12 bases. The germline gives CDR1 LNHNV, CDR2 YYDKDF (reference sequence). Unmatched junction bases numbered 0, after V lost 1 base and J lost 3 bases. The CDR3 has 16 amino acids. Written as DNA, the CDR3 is TGTGCCACCAGCAGAGGACTAGCGGGAGACACCGGGGAGCTGTTTTTT. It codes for CATSRGLAGDTGELFF.

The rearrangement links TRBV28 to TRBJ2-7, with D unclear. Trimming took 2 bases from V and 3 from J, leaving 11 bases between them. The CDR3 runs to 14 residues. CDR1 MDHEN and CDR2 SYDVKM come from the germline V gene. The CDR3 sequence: CASSLLFSSYEQYF. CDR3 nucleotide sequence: TGTGCCAGCAGTTTACTTTTCAGCAGCTACGAGCAGTACTTC.

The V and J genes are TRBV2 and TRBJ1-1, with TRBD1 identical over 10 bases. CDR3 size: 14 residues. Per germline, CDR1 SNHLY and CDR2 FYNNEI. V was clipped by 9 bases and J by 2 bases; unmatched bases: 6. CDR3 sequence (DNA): TGTGCCAGAGTCGGACAGGGGGGAAACACTGAAGCTTTCTTT. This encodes CARVGQGGNTEAFF.

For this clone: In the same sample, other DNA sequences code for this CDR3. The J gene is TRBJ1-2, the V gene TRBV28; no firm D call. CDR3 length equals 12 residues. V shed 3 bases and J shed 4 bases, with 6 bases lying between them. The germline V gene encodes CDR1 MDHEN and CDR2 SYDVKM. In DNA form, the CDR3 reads TGTGCCAGCAGTTTGGGTCCCTATGGCTACACCTTC. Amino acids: CASSLGPYGYTF.

The CDR3 sequence: CASSSRAGLYTGANVLTF. Written as DNA, the CDR3 is TGTGCCAGCAGCTCTCGCGCGGGGCTCTACACTGGGGCCAACGTCCTGACTTTC. The J gene is TRBJ2-6, the V gene TRBV28, with D perhaps TRBD2 (6 bases). V was pared by 6 bases and J by 2 bases, with 20 bases between. The CDR3 loop spans 18 amino acids. Germline CDR1 reads MDHEN; CDR2 reads SYDVKM.

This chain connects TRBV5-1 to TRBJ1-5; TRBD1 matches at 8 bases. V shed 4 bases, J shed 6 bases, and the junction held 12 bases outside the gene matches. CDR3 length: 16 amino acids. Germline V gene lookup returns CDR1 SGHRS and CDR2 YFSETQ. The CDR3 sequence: CASSGTGGGRGQPQHF. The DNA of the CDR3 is TGCGCCAGCAGCGGAACAGGGGGAGGTCGCGGTCAGCCCCAGCATTTT.

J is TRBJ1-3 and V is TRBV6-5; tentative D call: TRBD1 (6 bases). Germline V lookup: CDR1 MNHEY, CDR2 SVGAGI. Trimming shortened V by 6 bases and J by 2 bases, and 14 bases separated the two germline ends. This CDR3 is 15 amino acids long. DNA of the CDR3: TGTGCCAGCAGAACGGTACAGGGAACTGGAAACACCATATATTTT. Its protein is CASRTVQGTGNTIYF.